A single sample is the source of the 28 T cell receptor beta chains below, sequenced in a study of tumor and adjacent non-tumor tissue in lung cancer. No cell sorting was done before RNA was extracted from the tissue. The library came from three nested PCR rounds adapted from ARM-PCR protocols. TCRdb redid the calling of the multiplex PCR reads with MiXCR, one entry per CDR3 protein. The repertoire consists of some 100,000 distinct CDR3 sequences, with approximately 71% occurring once and the leading ten covering 37%. Sequencing was done on a sample of lung tumor tissue. The receptor source for this set is an older woman with non-small cell lung cancer.

The V and J genes are TRBV11-2 and TRBJ1-2, with D perhaps TRBD1 (5 bases). Germline values: CDR1 SGHAT, CDR2 FQNNGV. This CDR3 spans 15 amino acids. Trimming removed 2 bases at V and 4 bases at J, with 14 bases between. The CDR3 DNA follows: TGTGCCAGCAGCTTAAGGGGCCTGTATCCCTATGGCTACACCTTC. Protein product: CASSLRGLYPYGYTF.

Details on this clonotype: A single base separates this from a much larger clone, so it may be a read error. Here the CDR3 omits its conserved ending phenylalanine or tryptophan, so a read error is the likely source. The genes are TRBV6-2 or TRBV6-3 and TRBJ1-2; no clear D gene. The V and J ends lost 8 bases and 8 bases respectively, with 18 bases between them. CDR1 MNHEY and CDR2 SVGEGT come from the germline V gene. The CDR3 has 13 residues. CDR3 nucleotides: TGTGCCAGCCGCTCGGACCGAAAGGAGGGCTACACCTTG. This gives the protein CASRSDRKEGYTL.

The CDR3 bases are TGCAGCGTCGGGGACAGTAGGAGCGGGGAGCCCCAGCATTTT. Its translation: CSVGDSRSGEPQHF. This chain connects TRBV29-1 to TRBJ1-5; 7 positions agree with TRBD1. Germline lookup yields CDR1 SQVTM and CDR2 ANQGSEA. The ends lost 6 bases at V and 8 bases at J; junction bases unmatched: 13. The CDR3 consists of 14 residues.

This clonotype was found once. One end of the junction varies from germline; a read error may be responsible. The V gene is TRBV11-2, the J gene TRBJ1-6; D is undetermined. CDR3 length: 14 amino acids. Germline assignment: CDR1 SGHAT and CDR2 FQNNGV. The chain's CDR3 is CAGSLEASNSPLYF. The CDR3 DNA reads as TGTGCCGGCAGCTTAGAAGCAAGTAATTCGCCCCTCTACTTT.

A remark on this clonotype: In this CDR3 the conserved last residue, phenylalanine or tryptophan, is missing, so a read error is likely. Because the CDR3's place on the DNA is in doubt, the DNA is left out and the CDR3 is given as listed by TCRdb. The chain is built from TRBV11-3 and TRBJ2-7; whether TRBD2, the table's D call, matches the DNA was not checked. Germline loops: CDR1 SGHNT, CDR2 YENEEA. The CDR3 comprises 15 residues, both ends counted. CDR3 sequence: CASSLRQGTSYAHYI.

Regarding this clonotype: A single base separates this from a much larger clone, so it may be a read error. This CDR3 fails to terminate in the conserved phenylalanine or tryptophan, so it likely reflects a read error. The chain links TRBV20-1 to TRBJ1-2, with TRBD1 matching over 7 bases. The CDR3 totals 13 residues. The junction had 8 bases not matched to a gene; V was cut back by 6 bases and J by 4 bases. CDR1 and CDR2 (germline): DFQATT, SNEGSKA (reference sequence). This CDR3 is CSAEGANSYGYTL. The CDR3, as DNA: TGCAGTGCCGAGGGGGCTAACTCCTATGGCTACACCCTC.

A remark on this clonotype: The conserved phenylalanine or tryptophan normally closing the CDR3 is absent here, so this likely arose from a read error. CDR3 bases: TGTGCCAGCAGTTTCGACAGGTCCTACAATGAGCAGTTCCTC. As protein: CASSFDRSYNEQFL. The rearrangement joins TRBV6-5 to TRBJ2-1, with D maybe TRBD1 (6 bases). The V end lost 4 bases, the J end lost 1 base, and 8 bases lay between the germline ends. The CDR3 has 14 amino acids. Germline CDR1 and CDR2: MNHEY and SVGAGI.

For this clonotype: The junction departs from germline at one end; a sequencing error may be responsible. This sequence joins TRBV11-3 and TRBJ1-1; D gene unclear. Per the germline V gene, CDR1 is SGHNT and CDR2 is YENEEA. The CDR3 is 13 residues long. The CDR3 nucleotides are TGTGCCAGCAGCTTACTGGAAGACACTGAAACTTTCTTT. It encodes CASSLLEDTETFF.

This clonotype was found many times. The V call is TRBV5-4, the J call TRBJ2-3; D not resolved. V lost 0 bases to trimming and J lost 6 bases, with 2 bases between them. This CDR3 region has 11 residues. In germline, CDR1 is SGHNT, CDR2 YYREEE (reference sequence). CDR3 coding DNA: TGTGCCAGCAGCTTGGGTGATACGCAGTATTTT. This translates into CASSLGDTQYF.

In regard to this clonotype: This CDR3 is missing its conserved last phenylalanine or tryptophan, likely due to a read error. This rearrangement joins TRBV29-1 to TRBJ2-7; 8 positions match TRBD1. Looked up from germline, CDR1 is SQVTM and CDR2 is ANQGSEA. The CDR3 sequence is 15 residues long. CDR3 protein: CCVELRQGASYEQYI. The CDR3 DNA follows: TGCTGCGTTGAACTCCGTCAGGGGGCTTCCTACGAGCAGTACATC.

For this clonotype: This could be a read error, since a much larger clone is one nucleotide away. V is TRBV4-1 and J is TRBJ1-2, with D hard to call. Between the trimmed V and J ends, which lost 3 bases and 4 bases, there was a span of 6 bases. The germline V gene has CDR1 MGHRA and CDR2 YSYEKL. The CDR3 covers 12 residues. As DNA, the CDR3 is TGCGCCAGCAGCCAGTGCAGCTATGGCTACACCTTC. Translated, it gives CASSQCSYGYTF.

In this sample, this clonotype turned up once. A much larger clone differs by one base, so this may be a read error. V is TRBV10-3 and J is TRBJ2-5, with 12 bases aligning to TRBD1. Germline trimming cut 4 bases from V and 5 bases from J; bases unmatched to any gene: 2. This CDR3 is 14 amino acids long. Germline CDR1 is ENHRY and CDR2 is SYGVKD. The CDR3 region is CAISVGQGAETQYF. DNA for the CDR3: TGTGCCATCAGTGTGGGACAGGGGGCGGAGACCCAGTACTTC.

Regarding this clonotype: Given a much more abundant clone one base away, this may be a read error. The chain combines TRBV12-3 or TRBV12-4 with TRBJ2-1; D unresolved. The CDR3 has 14 amino acids. V shed 7 bases and J shed 6 bases, with 16 bases lying between them. CDR3 DNA sequence: TGTGCCAGCACTTTGCGGCACAGAGGCAATGAGCAGTTCTTC. Translation: CASTLRHRGNEQFF.

J is TRBJ2-7 and V is TRBV28; tentatively, D is TRBD2 (5 bases). Germline V lookup: CDR1 MDHEN, CDR2 SYDVKM. Trimming removed 2 bases at V and 7 bases at J, with 15 bases between. The CDR3 runs 14 residues. The CDR3 sequence: CASSLSGRFKEQYF. The CDR3 DNA reads TGTGCCAGCAGTTTAAGCGGCAGGTTCAAGGAGCAGTACTTC.

This clonotype was counted many times. The CDR3, as DNA: TGTGCCAGCAGTTACCCCAGCGGGAGCAGCGTCGGGGAGCTGTTTTTT. Its translation is CASSYPSGSSVGELFF. The chain couples TRBV6-2 or TRBV6-3 to TRBJ2-2; 8 positions agree with TRBD2. V trimming: 2 bases; J trimming: 7 bases; junction bases outside the gene matches: 9. The CDR3 is made up of 16 amino acids. Germline V gives CDR1 MNHEY, CDR2 SVGEGT.

Regarding this clonotype: One base away lies a much larger clone, so this may be a sequencing read error. The rearrangement links TRBV12-3 or TRBV12-4 to TRBJ2-2; 12 bases are a match to TRBD2. The CDR3 totals 15 residues. The CDR3 nucleotides read TGTGCCAGCAGTCGACTAGCGGGGGACCCCGGGGTGCTGTTTTTT. This translates into CASSRLAGDPGVLFF.

The chain joins TRBV6-6 to TRBJ2-3; TRBD2 might be the D (6 bases). CDR1 is MNHNY and CDR2 is SVGAGI in the germline V gene (reference sequence). V lost 2 bases and J 2 bases, leaving 17 bases between the germline ends. The CDR3 sequence is 17 residues long. CDR3 region: CASSYARTSSPTDTQYF. The CDR3 nucleotides are TGTGCCAGCAGTTACGCGAGAACTAGCTCTCCCACAGATACGCAGTATTTT.

For this clonotype: Germline and junction disagree at one end, which may indicate a read error. The CDR3, as DNA: TGTGCCAGCAGACCGAGACAGGGCCTGAGGAACACTGAAGCTTTCTTC. This gives the protein CASRPRQGLRNTEAFF. This chain joins TRBV6-6 and TRBJ1-1; 7 bases are a match to TRBD1. The CDR3 consists of 16 residues. The germline V gene has CDR1 MNHNY and CDR2 SVGAGI (reference sequence).

A word on this clonotype: This CDR3 is missing its conserved last phenylalanine or tryptophan, likely due to a read error. V is TRBV11-1 and J is TRBJ2-5; D call uncertain. CDR1 and CDR2 from the germline V gene are SGHAT and FQDESV (reference sequence). This CDR3 is 13 amino acids long. The CDR3 sequence: CASNLIQSETQYL. DNA for the CDR3: TGTGCCAGCAACTTAATCCAGTCGGAGACCCAGTACCTC.

The chain links TRBV13 to TRBJ1-2; D is ambiguous. Deletions cut 4 bases from V and 1 base from J, with 22 bases between. The CDR3 is 18 residues long. CDR1 is PRHDT, CDR2 FYEKMQ, per germline (reference sequence). The CDR3 is CASSSEWRHNTFNYGYTF. The CDR3 nucleotides read TGTGCCAGCAGCTCCGAATGGAGACACAACACGTTTAACTATGGCTACACCTTC.

A single count supports this clonotype. The rearrangement links TRBV11-3 to TRBJ2-1, with TRBD1 identical over 7 bases. CDR3 length: 15 amino acids. The trim removed 2 bases at V and 5 bases at J, leaving 6 bases unmatched. Germline CDR1 and CDR2: SGHNT and YENEEA. In DNA, the CDR3 is TGTGCCAGCAGCTTACGGCGACAGGGTAACAATGAGCAGTTCTTC. Translation gives CASSLRRQGNNEQFF. Variable domain in full (rest from reference TRBV11-3 and TRBJ2-1): EAGVVQSPRYKIIEKKQPVAFWCNPISGHNTLYWYLQNLGQGPELLIRYENEEAVDDSQLPKDRFSAERLKGVDSTLKIQPAELGDSAVYLCASSLRRQGNNEQFFGPGTRLTVL.

In the case of this clonotype: This is likely a read error, given that the CDR3 carries no conserved phenylalanine or tryptophan at its end. The chain has TRBV20-1 and TRBJ2-3; D is unclear. This CDR3 has 13 amino acids. Germline CDR1 is DFQATT and CDR2 is SNEGSKA (reference sequence). The CDR3: CRARGAVADTQYY. The CDR3 bases are TGCAGAGCCCGTGGAGCAGTCGCAGATACGCAGTATTAT.

As regards this clonotype: A single base separates this from a much larger clone, so it may be a read error. The V call is TRBV12-3 or TRBV12-4, the J call TRBJ1-5, with D possibly matching TRBD1 (5 bases). The length of the CDR3 is 14 residues. The CDR3 sequence is CTSSLDSLNQPQHF. The CDR3 DNA sequence: TGTACCAGCAGTTTAGACAGTCTCAATCAGCCCCAGCATTTT.

This clonotype was seen only a few times. This may come from a read error, since a much larger clone is one base off. This chain joins TRBV6-2 or TRBV6-3 and TRBJ1-1, with TRBD1 matching over 7 bases. Germline V gives CDR1 MNHEY, CDR2 SVGEGT. This CDR3 is 14 amino acids long. The CDR3: CAGSSQGIVTEAFF. In DNA form, the CDR3 reads TGTGCCGGCAGCTCACAGGGGATTGTTACTGAAGCTTTCTTT.

On this clonotype: One end of the junction is discordant with germline, which a read error may explain. V is TRBV2 and J is TRBJ1-1; D is ambiguous. Germline-derived CDR1 and CDR2 are SNHLY and FYNNEI. There are 12 residues in the CDR3. The CDR3 spells CASRQLKTEAFF. Here the CDR3 DNA reads TGTGCCAGCAGACAGCTGAAAACTGAAGCTTTCTTT.

CDR3 in DNA: TGCAGCGTTAAAGGACAGGAAAACGAGCAGTACTTC. Protein product: CSVKGQENEQYF. The chain links TRBV29-1 to TRBJ2-7, with 7 positions matching TRBD1. Germline values: CDR1 SQVTM, CDR2 ANQGSEA. J lost 5 bases, V lost 5 bases, and 6 bases had no gene match. There are 12 residues in the CDR3.

About this clonotype: The junction departs from the called germline gene at one end, perhaps through a read error. The rearrangement uses TRBV11-2 and TRBJ1-5; the D gene is possibly TRBD1 (5 bases). Germline V gives CDR1 SGHAT, CDR2 FQNNGV. This CDR3 has 13 residues. Written as DNA, the CDR3 is TGTGCCAGCAGTTTAGGGGAACAACAGCCTCAGCATTTT. Its protein is CASSLGEQQPQHF. The full variable domain, with the rest looked up from reference TRBV11-2 and TRBJ1-5, is EAGVAQSPRYKIIEKRQSVAFWCNPISGHATLYWYQQILGQGPKLLIQFQNNGVVDDSQLPKDRFSAERLKGVDSTLKIQPAKLEDSAVYLCASSLGEQQPQHFGDGTRLSIL.

On this clonotype itself: A much bigger clone sits one base away, suggesting this may be a read error. The chain joins TRBV5-5 to TRBJ1-5; a weak D match, TRBD1 (5 bases). CDR3 length equals 13 residues. Germline assignment: CDR1 SGHKS and CDR2 YYEKEE (reference sequence). The CDR3 sequence: CASSMGGFQPLHF. The CDR3 bases are TGTGCCAGCAGCATGGGGGGGTTTCAGCCCCTGCATTTT.